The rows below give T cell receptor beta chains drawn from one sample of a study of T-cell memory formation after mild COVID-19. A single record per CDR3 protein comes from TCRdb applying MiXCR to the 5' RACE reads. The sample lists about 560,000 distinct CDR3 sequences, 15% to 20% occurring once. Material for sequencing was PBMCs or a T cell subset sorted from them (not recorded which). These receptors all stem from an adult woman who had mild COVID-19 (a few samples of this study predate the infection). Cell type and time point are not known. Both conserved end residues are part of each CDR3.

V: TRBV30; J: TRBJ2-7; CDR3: CAWGPKQGYYEQYF
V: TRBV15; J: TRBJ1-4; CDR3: CATSSLPSEKLFF
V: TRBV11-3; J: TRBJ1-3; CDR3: CASSTWGNTIYF
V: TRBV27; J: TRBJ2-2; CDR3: CASSLVYGGNTGELFF
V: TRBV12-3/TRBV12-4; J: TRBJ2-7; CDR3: CASRPGFRVDEQYF
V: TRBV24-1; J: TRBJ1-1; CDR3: CATSRGPEAFF
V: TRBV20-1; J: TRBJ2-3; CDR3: CSVHKRGGVSDTQYF
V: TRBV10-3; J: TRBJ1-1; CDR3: CAISESQNTEAFF
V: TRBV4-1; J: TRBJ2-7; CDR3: CASSQRGGDYEQYF
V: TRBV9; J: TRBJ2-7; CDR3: CASSVGRRAVSYEQYF
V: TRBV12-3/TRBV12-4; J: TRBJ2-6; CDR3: CASRGRSGANVLTF
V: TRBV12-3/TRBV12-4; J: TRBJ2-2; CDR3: CASSLRDRSTGELFF
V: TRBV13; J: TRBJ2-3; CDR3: CASSLADITDTQYF
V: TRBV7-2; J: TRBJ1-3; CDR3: CASSSGRLSGNTIYF
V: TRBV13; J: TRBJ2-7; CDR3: CASSFSGSEQYF
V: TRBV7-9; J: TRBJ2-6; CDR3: CASSLAGGETSGANVLTF
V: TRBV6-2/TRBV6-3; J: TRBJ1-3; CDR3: CASSSGLISGNTIYF